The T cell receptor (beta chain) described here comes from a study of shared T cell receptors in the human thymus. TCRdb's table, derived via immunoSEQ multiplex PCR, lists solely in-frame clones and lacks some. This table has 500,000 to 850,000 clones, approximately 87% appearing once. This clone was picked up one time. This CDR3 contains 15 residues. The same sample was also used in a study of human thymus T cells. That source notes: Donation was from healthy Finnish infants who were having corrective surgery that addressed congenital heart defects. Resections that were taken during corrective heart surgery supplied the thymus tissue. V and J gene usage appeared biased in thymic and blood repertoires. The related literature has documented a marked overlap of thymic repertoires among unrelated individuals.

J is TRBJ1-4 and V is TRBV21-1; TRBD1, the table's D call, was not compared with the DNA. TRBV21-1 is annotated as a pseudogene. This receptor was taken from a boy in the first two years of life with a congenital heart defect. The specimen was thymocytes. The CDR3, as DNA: TGTGCCAGCAGCAAAGGACCACAGGGACCTGAAAAACTGTTTTTT. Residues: CASSKGPQGPEKLFF.